This T cell receptor beta chain was observed in a study of blood T cell repertoires in COVID-19. Study background: The United States, Italy and Spain were the sources of the acute and convalescent COVID-19 samples.

The CDR3 is 13 amino acids. The V gene's germline CDR1 is LGHDT and CDR2 YNNKEL (reference sequence). The ends were cut back, 5 bases at V and 4 bases at J, with 11 bases in the middle. Authors' methods: It was from reference gene primer amplification that nucleated cell counts were estimated. Repertoires were generated with immunoSEQ multiplex PCR, while TCRdb's copy carries only in-frame clones and drops some. V, J and clone size reflect that table, while D and trimming were determined from the DNA. The sample includes 90,000 to 130,000 clones, approximately 88% seen only once; the top ten take nearly 0.85%.

This sequence originates from a woman in her 70s with acute or convalescent COVID-19. This chain connects TRBV3-1 (or the pseudogene TRBV3-2) to TRBJ1-2; D remains unclear. Sample: peripheral blood. The CDR3 here is CASSYAGFYGYTF. The CDR3 region has the DNA TGTGCCAGCAGCTACGCAGGATTCTATGGCTACACCTTC.